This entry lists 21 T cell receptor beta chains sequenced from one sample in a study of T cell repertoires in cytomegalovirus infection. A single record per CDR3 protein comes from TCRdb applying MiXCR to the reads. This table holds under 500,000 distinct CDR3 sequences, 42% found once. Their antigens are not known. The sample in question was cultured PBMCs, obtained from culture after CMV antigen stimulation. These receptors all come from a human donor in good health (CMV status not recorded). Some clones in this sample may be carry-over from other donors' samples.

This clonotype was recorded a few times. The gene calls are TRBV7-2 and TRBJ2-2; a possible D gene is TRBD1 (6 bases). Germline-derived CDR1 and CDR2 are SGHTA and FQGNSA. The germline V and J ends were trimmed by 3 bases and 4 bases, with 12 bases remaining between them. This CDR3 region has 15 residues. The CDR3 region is CASSFTGIGTGELFF. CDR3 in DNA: TGTGCCAGCAGCTTCACAGGGATCGGCACCGGGGAGCTGTTTTTT. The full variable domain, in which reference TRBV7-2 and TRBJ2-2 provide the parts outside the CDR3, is GAGVSQSPSNKVTEKGKDVELRCDPISGHTALYWYRQSLGQGLEFLIYFQGNSAPDKSGLPSDRFSAERTGGSVSTLTIQRTQQEDSAVYLCASSFTGIGTGELFFGEGSRLTVL.

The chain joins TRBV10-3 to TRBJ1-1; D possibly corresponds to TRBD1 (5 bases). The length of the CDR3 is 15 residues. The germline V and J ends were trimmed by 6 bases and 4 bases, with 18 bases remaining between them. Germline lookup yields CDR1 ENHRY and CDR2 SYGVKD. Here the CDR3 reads CAISPEGTRSTEAFF. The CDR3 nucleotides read TGTGCCATCAGCCCCGAGGGGACTAGGAGCACTGAAGCTTTCTTT.

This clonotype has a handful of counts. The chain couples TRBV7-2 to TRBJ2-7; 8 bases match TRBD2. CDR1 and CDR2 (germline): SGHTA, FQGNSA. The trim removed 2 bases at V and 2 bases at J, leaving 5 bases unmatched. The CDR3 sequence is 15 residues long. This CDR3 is CASSLTAGGTYEQYF. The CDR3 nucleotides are TGTGCCAGCAGCTTAACCGCGGGGGGTACCTACGAGCAGTACTTC.

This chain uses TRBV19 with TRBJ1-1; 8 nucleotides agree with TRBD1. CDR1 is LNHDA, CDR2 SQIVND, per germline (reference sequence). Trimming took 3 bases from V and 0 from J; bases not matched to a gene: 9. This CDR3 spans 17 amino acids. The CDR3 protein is CASSISWAGGLNTEAFF. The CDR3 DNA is TGTGCCAGTAGTATTAGTTGGGCAGGGGGCCTGAACACTGAAGCTTTCTTT.

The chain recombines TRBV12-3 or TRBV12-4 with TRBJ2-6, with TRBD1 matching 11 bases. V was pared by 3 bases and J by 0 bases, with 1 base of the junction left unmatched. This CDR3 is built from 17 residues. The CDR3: CASSFGTGGSGANVLTF. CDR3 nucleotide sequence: TGTGCCAGCAGTTTTGGGACAGGGGGCTCTGGGGCCAACGTCCTGACTTTC.

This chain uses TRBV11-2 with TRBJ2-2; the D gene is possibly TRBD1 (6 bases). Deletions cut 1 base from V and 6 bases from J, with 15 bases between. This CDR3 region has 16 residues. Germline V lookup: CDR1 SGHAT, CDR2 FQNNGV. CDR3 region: CASSLVPGVRAGELFF. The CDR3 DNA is TGTGCCAGCAGCTTAGTCCCAGGGGTTCGCGCCGGGGAGCTGTTTTTT.

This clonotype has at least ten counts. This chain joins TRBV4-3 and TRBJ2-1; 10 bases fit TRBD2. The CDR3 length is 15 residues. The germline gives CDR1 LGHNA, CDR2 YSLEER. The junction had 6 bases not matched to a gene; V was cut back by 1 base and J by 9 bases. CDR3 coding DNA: TGCGCCAGCAGCCAAGCCTGGATAGCGGGAGGTGAGCAGTTCTTC. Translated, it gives CASSQAWIAGGEQFF.

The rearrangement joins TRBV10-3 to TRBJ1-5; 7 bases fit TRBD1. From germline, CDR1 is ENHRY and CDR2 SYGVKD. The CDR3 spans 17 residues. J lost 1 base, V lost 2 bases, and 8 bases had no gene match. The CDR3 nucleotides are TGTGCCATCAGTGAGCGACTTACAGGGGCCAGCAATCAGCCCCAGCATTTT. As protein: CAISERLTGASNQPQHF.

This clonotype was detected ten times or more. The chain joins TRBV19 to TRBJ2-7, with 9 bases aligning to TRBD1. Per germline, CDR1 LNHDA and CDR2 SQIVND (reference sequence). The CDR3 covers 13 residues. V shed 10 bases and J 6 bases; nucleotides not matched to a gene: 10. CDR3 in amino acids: CATDPGQGGEQYF. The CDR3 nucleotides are TGTGCCACCGACCCGGGACAGGGAGGCGAGCAGTACTTC.

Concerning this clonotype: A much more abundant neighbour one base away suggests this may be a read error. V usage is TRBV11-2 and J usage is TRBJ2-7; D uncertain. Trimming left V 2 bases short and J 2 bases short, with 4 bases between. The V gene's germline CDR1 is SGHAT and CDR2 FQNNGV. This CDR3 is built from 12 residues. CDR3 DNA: TGTGCCAGCAGCTTATACCCCTACGAGCAGTACTTC. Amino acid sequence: CASSLYPYEQYF.

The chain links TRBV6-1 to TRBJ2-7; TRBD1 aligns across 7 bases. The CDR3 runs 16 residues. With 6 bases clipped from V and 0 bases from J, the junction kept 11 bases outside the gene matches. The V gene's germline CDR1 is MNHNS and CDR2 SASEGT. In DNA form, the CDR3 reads TGTGCCAGCAGAACCTACGGGACAGAGGCCTCCTACGAGCAGTACTTC. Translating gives CASRTYGTEASYEQYF.

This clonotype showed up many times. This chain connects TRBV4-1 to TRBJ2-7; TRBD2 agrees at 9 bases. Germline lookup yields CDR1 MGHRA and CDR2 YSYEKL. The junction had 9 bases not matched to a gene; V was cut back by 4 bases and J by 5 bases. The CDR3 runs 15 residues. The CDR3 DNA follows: TGCGCCAGCAGCCCTCGCGGACTAGCGACGGACGAGCAGTACTTC. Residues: CASSPRGLATDEQYF.

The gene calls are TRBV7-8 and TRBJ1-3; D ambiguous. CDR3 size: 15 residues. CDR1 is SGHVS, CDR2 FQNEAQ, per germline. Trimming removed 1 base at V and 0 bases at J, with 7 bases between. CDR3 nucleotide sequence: TGTGCCAGCAGCTTAGACATAAGCTCTGGAAACACCATATATTTT. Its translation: CASSLDISSGNTIYF.

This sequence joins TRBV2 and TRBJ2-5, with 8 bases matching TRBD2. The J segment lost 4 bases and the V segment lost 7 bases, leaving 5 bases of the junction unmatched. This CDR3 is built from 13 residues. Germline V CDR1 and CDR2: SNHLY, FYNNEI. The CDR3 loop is CASTGLARETQYF. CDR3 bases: TGTGCCAGCACCGGACTAGCTCGAGAGACCCAGTACTTC.

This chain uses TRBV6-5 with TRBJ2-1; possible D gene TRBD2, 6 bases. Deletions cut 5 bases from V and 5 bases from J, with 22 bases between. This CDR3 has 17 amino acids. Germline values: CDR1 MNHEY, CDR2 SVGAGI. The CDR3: CASSRDPTREQDNEQFF. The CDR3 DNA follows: TGTGCCAGCAGTAGAGATCCTACCCGGGAGCAAGACAATGAGCAGTTCTTC.

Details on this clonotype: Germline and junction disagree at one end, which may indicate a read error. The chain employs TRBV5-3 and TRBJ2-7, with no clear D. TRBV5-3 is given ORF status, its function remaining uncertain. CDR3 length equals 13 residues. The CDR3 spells CASSSRDTYEQYF. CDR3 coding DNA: TGTGCCAGCAGCTCTAGGGATACCTACGAGCAGTACTTC.

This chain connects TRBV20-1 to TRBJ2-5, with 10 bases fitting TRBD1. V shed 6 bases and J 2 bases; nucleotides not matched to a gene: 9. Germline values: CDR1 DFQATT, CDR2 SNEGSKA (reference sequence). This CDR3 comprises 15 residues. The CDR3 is CSAPSSGQGQETQYF. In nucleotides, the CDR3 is TGCAGTGCCCCCTCCTCGGGACAGGGGCAAGAGACCCAGTACTTC.

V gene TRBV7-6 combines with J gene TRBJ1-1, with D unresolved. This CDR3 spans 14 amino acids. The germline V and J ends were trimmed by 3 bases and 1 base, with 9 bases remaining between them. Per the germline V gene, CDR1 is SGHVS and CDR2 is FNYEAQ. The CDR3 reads CASSFKVPNTEAFF. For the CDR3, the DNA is TGTGCCAGCAGCTTTAAGGTTCCGAACACTGAAGCTTTCTTT.

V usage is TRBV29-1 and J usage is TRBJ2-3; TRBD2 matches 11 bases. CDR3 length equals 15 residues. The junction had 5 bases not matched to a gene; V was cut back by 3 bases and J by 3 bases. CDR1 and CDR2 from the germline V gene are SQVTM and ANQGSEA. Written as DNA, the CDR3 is TGCAGCGTTGAGGCTAGCGGGAGGACGACAGATACGCAGTATTTT. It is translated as CSVEASGRTTDTQYF.

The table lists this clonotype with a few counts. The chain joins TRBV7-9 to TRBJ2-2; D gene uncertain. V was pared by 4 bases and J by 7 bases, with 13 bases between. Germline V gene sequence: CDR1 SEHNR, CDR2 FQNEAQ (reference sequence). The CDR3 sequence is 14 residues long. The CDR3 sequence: CASSSPSGIGELFF. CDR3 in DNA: TGTGCCAGCAGCTCCCCTTCGGGCATCGGGGAGCTGTTTTTT.

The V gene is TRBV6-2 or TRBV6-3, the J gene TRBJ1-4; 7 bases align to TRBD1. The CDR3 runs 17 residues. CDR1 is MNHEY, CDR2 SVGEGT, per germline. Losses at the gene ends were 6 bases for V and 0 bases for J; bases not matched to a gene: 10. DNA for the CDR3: TGTGCCAGCAGGAGAACTCCGGGACAGTCAACTAATGAAAAACTGTTTTTT. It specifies CASRRTPGQSTNEKLFF.